Below, 26 T cell receptor beta chains from the same sample are listed, as sequenced in a study of cytomegalovirus exposure and HLA in healthy donors. 13 Jbeta primers and 60 Vbeta primers were used for the PCR. This table comes from immunoSEQ multiplex PCR, and its TCRdb copy is limited to in-frame clones, with some not included. The sample yields 95,000 to 100,000 clones, 74% seen once. Input material: PBMCs. Receptors were obtained from a male donor in good health and CMV-seronegative.

V and J are TRBV19 and TRBJ2-7, with 10 bases that match TRBD1. The V gene's germline CDR1 is LNHDA and CDR2 SQIVND (reference sequence). V shed 6 bases, J shed 1 base, and the junction held 6 bases outside the gene matches. The CDR3 has 15 residues. CDR3 sequence reads: CASRVRTGGSYEQYF. The DNA of the CDR3 is TGTGCCAGTAGGGTCCGGACAGGGGGGTCCTACGAGCAGTACTTC.

The V gene is TRBV6-1, the J gene TRBJ2-2, with 7 bases fitting TRBD2. J was trimmed by 6 bases and V by 4 bases; bases with no gene match: 17. In germline, CDR1 is MNHNS, CDR2 SASEGT. The CDR3 contains 18 residues. The CDR3 reads CASSVSSGKGSFPGELFF. In DNA form, the CDR3 reads TGTGCCAGCAGTGTATCGAGCGGGAAGGGGTCGTTTCCCGGGGAGCTGTTTTTT.

The V gene is TRBV4-3, the J gene TRBJ1-4; D call uncertain. The V end was cut by 0 bases, the J end by 0 bases, with 8 bases between. From germline, CDR1 is LGHNA and CDR2 YSLEER. The CDR3 covers 16 residues. Written as DNA, the CDR3 is TGCGCCAGCAGCCAAGACTTCGGGGCAACTAATGAAAAACTGTTTTTT. Residues: CASSQDFGATNEKLFF.

DNA of the CDR3: TGTGCCAGCAGCTGGGGCGGGGGGGGAAGCACAGATACGCAGTATTTT. Protein product: CASSWGGGGSTDTQYF. The V and J genes are TRBV5-4 and TRBJ2-3, with TRBD2 identical over 9 bases. V was pared by 3 bases and J by 0 bases, with 5 bases of the junction left unmatched. Germline-derived CDR1 and CDR2 are SGHNT and YYREEE (reference sequence). The CDR3 extends over 16 amino acids.

The chain uses TRBV6-5 and TRBJ2-1; 7 bases are a match to TRBD2. The J segment lost 7 bases and the V segment lost 6 bases, leaving 12 bases of the junction unmatched. The CDR3 covers 15 residues. Germline values: CDR1 MNHEY, CDR2 SVGAGI. The CDR3 is CASSPLRLAGNEQFF. In nucleotides, the CDR3 is TGTGCCAGCAGCCCCCTTAGACTAGCTGGGAATGAGCAGTTCTTC.

This chain connects TRBV2 to TRBJ1-5; 8 bases fit TRBD1. V trimming: 11 bases; J trimming: 0 bases; junction bases outside the gene matches: 9. CDR3 size: 15 residues. Germline CDR1 reads SNHLY; CDR2 reads FYNNEI. In DNA form, the CDR3 reads TGTGCCGCAGGGGGCGCCCTCGATAGCAATCAGCCCCAGCATTTT. Its protein is CAAGGALDSNQPQHF.

The V call is TRBV9, the J call TRBJ2-2; D ambiguous. Germline V lookup: CDR1 SGDLS, CDR2 YYNGEE. The V end was cut by 0 bases, the J end by 1 base, with 4 bases between. This CDR3 has 14 residues. The CDR3 nucleotides read TGTGCCAGCAGCGTAGGCGAGAACACCGGGGAGCTGTTTTTT. This encodes CASSVGENTGELFF.

The chain employs TRBV9 and TRBJ2-7; 7 bases are a match to TRBD2. Looked up from germline, CDR1 is SGDLS and CDR2 is YYNGEE. With 0 bases clipped from V and 4 bases from J, the junction kept 4 bases outside the gene matches. This CDR3 has 14 amino acids. In DNA form, the CDR3 reads TGTGCCAGCAGCGTAGACGGGCGGGGGTACGAGCAGTACTTC. Protein sequence: CASSVDGRGYEQYF.

V is TRBV9 and J is TRBJ2-5; D call uncertain. The CDR3 has 14 residues. Trimming shortened V by 0 bases and J by 2 bases, and 8 bases separated the two germline ends. In germline, CDR1 is SGDLS, CDR2 YYNGEE. CDR3 DNA sequence: TGTGCCAGCAGCGTAGGGAGCAGACAAGAGACCCAGTACTTC. Protein: CASSVGSRQETQYF.

This clone was seen a few times. This chain uses TRBV27 with TRBJ2-7; TRBD1 matches 8 bases. From germline, CDR1 is MNHEY and CDR2 SMNVEV (reference sequence). This CDR3 spans 15 amino acids. Unmatched junction bases numbered 13, after V lost 6 bases and J lost 6 bases. The CDR3 loop reads CASRPGTGSSGEQYF. CDR3 DNA sequence: TGTGCCAGCAGACCGGGGACAGGCTCTTCGGGCGAGCAGTACTTC.

The chain uses TRBV27 and TRBJ2-1; the D gene is possibly TRBD2 (5 bases). The V end was cut by 1 base, the J end by 0 bases, with 10 bases between. The germline gives CDR1 MNHEY, CDR2 SMNVEV (reference sequence). The CDR3 extends over 16 amino acids. The CDR3, as DNA: TGTGCCAGCAGTTTATATGGAGGTTTCTCCTACAATGAGCAGTTCTTC. It encodes CASSLYGGFSYNEQFF.

CDR3 in amino acids: CASSLVSGGQGEENGYTF. CDR3 bases: TGTGCCAGCAGCTTAGTTTCGGGAGGACAGGGGGAAGAAAATGGCTACACCTTC. The J gene is TRBJ1-2, the V gene TRBV7-2, with 10 positions matching TRBD1. The V gene's germline CDR1 is SGHTA and CDR2 FQGNSA. The V gene end was trimmed by 1 base and the J gene end by 6 bases; junction bases not matched to a gene: 14. The CDR3 totals 18 residues.

The chain is built from TRBV6-5 and TRBJ2-7, with 11 nucleotides matching TRBD2. The CDR3 consists of 15 residues. V lost 5 bases and J lost 0; bases outside the gene matches: 3. Germline V gene data show CDR1 as MNHEY and CDR2 as SVGAGI. The CDR3 here is CASSPLAGGSYEQYF. The CDR3 DNA sequence: TGTGCCAGCAGTCCTCTAGCGGGAGGCTCCTACGAGCAGTACTTC.

V gene TRBV7-2 combines with J gene TRBJ1-2; no clear D gene. Trimming left V 3 bases short and J 8 bases short, with 10 bases between. CDR3 size: 12 residues. CDR1 and CDR2 from the germline V gene are SGHTA and FQGNSA. CDR3 amino acids: CASSFQVAGYTF. The CDR3 DNA follows: TGTGCCAGCAGCTTCCAGGTGGCCGGCTACACCTTC.

This chain uses TRBV30 with TRBJ1-2; possible D gene TRBD1, 5 bases. The CDR3 runs to 12 residues. Germline V gene lookup returns CDR1 GTSNPN and CDR2 SVGIG (reference sequence). V lost 0 bases to trimming and J lost 7 bases, with 9 bases between them. For the CDR3, the DNA is TGTGCCTGGAGTGTAAGGGGCAGTGGCTACACCTTC. Encoded protein: CAWSVRGSGYTF.

J is TRBJ2-7 and V is TRBV29-1; D gene uncertain. The germline V and J ends were trimmed by 5 bases and 0 bases, with 8 bases remaining between them. The CDR3 extends over 12 amino acids. Germline CDR1 reads SQVTM; CDR2 reads ANQGSEA. CDR3 amino acids: CSVSESSYEQYF. As DNA, the CDR3 is TGCAGCGTTAGCGAAAGCTCCTACGAGCAGTACTTC.

This chain connects TRBV5-1 to TRBJ1-1; 8 nucleotides line up with TRBD1. Unmatched junction bases numbered 9, after V lost 4 bases and J lost 4 bases. CDR1 SGHRS and CDR2 YFSETQ come from the germline V gene. This CDR3 is built from 15 residues. The CDR3 nucleotides are TGCGCCAGCAGCCCGGGGCGAACAGGGGGCACTGAAGCTTTCTTT. Amino acids: CASSPGRTGGTEAFF.

The chain has TRBV6-5 and TRBJ2-7; 9 positions agree with TRBD1. This CDR3 has 15 residues. Trimming took 6 bases from V and 2 from J; bases not matched to a gene: 8. The germline gives CDR1 MNHEY, CDR2 SVGAGI. CDR3: CASRPLTGGPYEQYF. The CDR3, as DNA: TGTGCCAGCAGACCTCTGACAGGGGGTCCCTACGAGCAGTACTTC.

This chain connects TRBV27 to TRBJ2-5; maybe TRBD1 (6 bases). The germline V and J ends were trimmed by 3 bases and 4 bases, with 9 bases remaining between them. The CDR3 totals 13 residues. Germline assignment: CDR1 MNHEY and CDR2 SMNVEV (reference sequence). CDR3 residues: CASSFWGRETQYF. CDR3 in DNA: TGTGCCAGCAGTTTCTGGGGGCGAGAGACCCAGTACTTC.

V gene TRBV2 combines with J gene TRBJ2-3; D is possibly TRBD2 (6 bases). The length of the CDR3 is 14 residues. Between the trimmed V and J ends, which lost 1 base and 8 bases, there was a span of 13 bases. CDR1 and CDR2 from the germline V gene are SNHLY and FYNNEI. CDR3: CASSEGGNGGTQYF. CDR3 coding DNA: TGTGCCAGCAGTGAAGGCGGAAACGGGGGTACGCAGTATTTT.

The chain carries TRBV7-2 and TRBJ1-1; 8 bases agree with TRBD1. Germline V gene data show CDR1 as SGHTA and CDR2 as FQGNSA. CDR3 length: 12 amino acids. The J segment lost 10 bases and the V segment lost 1 base, leaving 2 bases of the junction unmatched. CDR3 amino acids: CASSLVTGAAFF. DNA for the CDR3: TGTGCCAGCAGCTTAGTGACAGGGGCAGCTTTCTTT.

The V and J genes are TRBV5-1 and TRBJ2-1; the D gene is possibly TRBD1 (5 bases). From germline, CDR1 is SGHRS and CDR2 YFSETQ. The ends were cut back, 0 bases at V and 9 bases at J, with 13 bases in the middle. The CDR3 extends over 14 amino acids. The CDR3, as DNA: TGCGCCAGCAGCTTGGTTGGCAGGGCGAGTGAGCAGTTCTTC. Protein sequence: CASSLVGRASEQFF. Drawing the rest from reference TRBV5-1 and TRBJ2-1, the complete variable domain is KAGVTQTPRYLIKTRGQQVTLSCSPISGHRSVSWYQQTPGQGLQFLFEYFSETQRNKGNFPGRFSGRQFSNSRSEMNVSTLELGDSALYLCASSLVGRASEQFFGPGTRLTVL.

V is TRBV7-9 and J is TRBJ2-7; D unresolved. Germline assignment: CDR1 SEHNR and CDR2 FQNEAQ (reference sequence). The ends were cut back, 4 bases at V and 0 bases at J, with 7 bases in the middle. The CDR3 length is 13 residues. The CDR3 here is CASSSVSSYEQYF. The CDR3 DNA sequence: TGTGCCAGCAGCTCTGTTAGCTCCTACGAGCAGTACTTC.

This chain links TRBV5-4 with TRBJ2-7, with a weak D call TRBD2 (5 bases). The CDR3 has 13 amino acids. In germline, CDR1 is SGHNT, CDR2 YYREEE (reference sequence). V gave up 1 base and J gave up 7 bases, with 12 bases separating them. This CDR3 reads CASSLSTGGEQYF. For the CDR3, the DNA is TGTGCCAGCAGCTTGTCGACGGGCGGGGAGCAGTACTTC.

This clone was seen just once. The rearrangement links TRBV11-2 to TRBJ2-7; D remains ambiguous. Deletions cut 4 bases from V and 5 bases from J, with 9 bases between. Germline CDR1 reads SGHAT; CDR2 reads FQNNGV. The CDR3 is 12 residues long. The CDR3 DNA follows: TGTGCCAGCAGCTATACAGTTCACGAGCAGTACTTC. Residues: CASSYTVHEQYF. Drawing the rest from reference TRBV11-2 and TRBJ2-7, the complete variable domain is EAGVAQSPRYKIIEKRQSVAFWCNPISGHATLYWYQQILGQGPKLLIQFQNNGVVDDSQLPKDRFSAERLKGVDSTLKIQPAKLEDSAVYLCASSYTVHEQYFGPGTRLTVT.

The V and J genes are TRBV30 and TRBJ2-7; D might be TRBD1 (6 bases). The CDR3 length is 14 residues. Germline V gives CDR1 GTSNPN, CDR2 SVGIG (reference sequence). Trimming shortened V by 2 bases and J by 6 bases, and 17 bases separated the two germline ends. In DNA form, the CDR3 reads TGTGCCTGGAGTCTAAACGACAGGCTCTCCGAGCAGTACTTC. This encodes CAWSLNDRLSEQYF.